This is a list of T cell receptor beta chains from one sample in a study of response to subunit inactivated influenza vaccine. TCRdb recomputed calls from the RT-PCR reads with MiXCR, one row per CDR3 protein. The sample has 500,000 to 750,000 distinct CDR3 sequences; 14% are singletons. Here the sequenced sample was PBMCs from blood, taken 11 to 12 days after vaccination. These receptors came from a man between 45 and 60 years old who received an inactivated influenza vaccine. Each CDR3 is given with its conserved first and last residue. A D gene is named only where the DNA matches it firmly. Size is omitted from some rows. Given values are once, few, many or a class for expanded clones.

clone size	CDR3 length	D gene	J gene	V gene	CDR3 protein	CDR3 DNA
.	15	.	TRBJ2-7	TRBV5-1	CASSPDGTWDLEQYF	TGCGCCAGCAGCCCGGATGGGACGTGGGACTTGGAGCAGTACTTC
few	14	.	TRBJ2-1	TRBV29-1	CSVEDPWDGNEQFF	TGCAGCGTTGAAGACCCTTGGGACGGGAATGAGCAGTTCTTC
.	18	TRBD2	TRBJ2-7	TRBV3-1	CASSQAPLSGGSSYEQYF	TGTGCCAGCAGCCAGGCTCCCCTTTCTGGCGGGAGCTCCTACGAGCAGTACTTC
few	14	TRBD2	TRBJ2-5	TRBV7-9	CASSRRGVQETQYF	TGTGCCAGCAGCCGTCGGGGGGTCCAAGAGACCCAGTACTTC
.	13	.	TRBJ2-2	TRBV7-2	CASSLLYPGELFF	TGTGCCAGCAGCTTACTATATCCCGGGGAGCTGTTTTTT
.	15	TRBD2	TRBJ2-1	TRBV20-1	CSARDRLAVYNEQFF	TGCAGTGCTAGAGATCGGCTAGCGGTCTACAATGAGCAGTTCTTC
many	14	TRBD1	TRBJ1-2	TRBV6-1	CASTRTGGREGYTF	TGTGCCAGCACTAGGACAGGGGGACGGGAAGGCTACACCTTC
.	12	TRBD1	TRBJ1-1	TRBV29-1	CSVIRGITEAFF	TGCAGCGTTATCAGGGGGATCACTGAAGCTTTCTTT
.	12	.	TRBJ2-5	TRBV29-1	CSVAKGQETQYF	TGCAGCGTTGCCAAGGGCCAGGAGACCCAGTACTTC
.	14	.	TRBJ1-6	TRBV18	CASSPGGSDSPLHF	TGTGCCAGCTCACCAGGGGGCTCAGATTCACCCCTCCACTTT
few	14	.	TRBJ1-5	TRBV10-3	CAISDFGLNQPQHF	TGTGCCATCAGTGACTTCGGTCTTAATCAGCCCCAGCATTTT
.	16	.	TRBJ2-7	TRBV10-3	CAISESRGAGSYEQYF	TGTGCCATCAGTGAGTCACGCGGGGCTGGGTCCTACGAGCAGTACTTC
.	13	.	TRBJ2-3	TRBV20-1	CSARIDGTDTQYF	TGCAGTGCTAGAATAGATGGGACAGATACGCAGTATTTT
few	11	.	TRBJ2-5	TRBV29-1	CSVGPEETQYF	TGCAGCGTCGGACCCGAAGAGACCCAGTACTTC
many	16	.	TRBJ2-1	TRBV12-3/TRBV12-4	CASSGGWGRSYNEQFF	TGTGCCAGCAGTGGCGGCTGGGGGCGATCCTACAATGAGCAGTTCTTC
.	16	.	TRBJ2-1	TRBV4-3	CASSQDYRDTYNEQFF	TGCGCCAGCAGCCAAGATTACAGGGATACCTACAATGAGCAGTTCTTC
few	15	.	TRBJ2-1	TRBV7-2	CASSSSSGAYNEQFF	TGTGCCAGCAGCTCGAGCAGTGGGGCCTACAATGAGCAGTTCTTC
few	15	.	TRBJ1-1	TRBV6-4	CASSERQGYNTEAFF	TGTGCCAGCAGTGAACGGCAGGGCTATAACACTGAAGCTTTCTTT
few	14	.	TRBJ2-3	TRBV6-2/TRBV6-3	CASSYRDSTDTQYF	TGTGCCAGCAGTTACCGGGACAGCACAGATACGCAGTATTTT
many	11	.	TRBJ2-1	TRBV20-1	CSARDQPKEFF	TGCAGTGCCCGGGACCAGCCGAAAGAGTTCTTC
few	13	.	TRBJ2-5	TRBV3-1	CASSPRMGETQYF	TGTGCCAGCAGCCCTAGGATGGGAGAGACCCAGTACTTC
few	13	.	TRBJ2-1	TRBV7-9	CADSEGPYNEQFF	TGTGCCGACTCGGAGGGGCCCTACAATGAGCAGTTCTTC
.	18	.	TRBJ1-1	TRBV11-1	CASSLVNVWGRGGTEAFF	TGTGCCAGCAGCTTGGTTAATGTATGGGGCAGGGGTGGCACTGAAGCTTTCTTT
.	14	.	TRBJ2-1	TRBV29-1	CSVHRDLGDNEQFF	TGCAGCGTCCACCGGGACTTGGGAGACAATGAGCAGTTCTTC